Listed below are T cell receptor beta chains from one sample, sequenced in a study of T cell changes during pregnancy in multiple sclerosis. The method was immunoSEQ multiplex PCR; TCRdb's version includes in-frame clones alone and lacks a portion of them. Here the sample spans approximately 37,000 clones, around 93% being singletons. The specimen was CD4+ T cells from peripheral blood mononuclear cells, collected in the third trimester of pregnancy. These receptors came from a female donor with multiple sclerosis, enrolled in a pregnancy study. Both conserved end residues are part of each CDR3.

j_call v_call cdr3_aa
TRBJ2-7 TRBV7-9 CAAGGSAYEQYF
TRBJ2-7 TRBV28 CASSSQTTSGSPYEQYF
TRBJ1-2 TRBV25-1 CASSEGTRYGYTF
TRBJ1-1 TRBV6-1 CASSRTGGNTEAFF
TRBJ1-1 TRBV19 CASKVGQGLMNTEAFF
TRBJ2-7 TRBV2 CASRKGDRLGEQYF
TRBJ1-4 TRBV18 CASSRLTVLSGAGEKLFF
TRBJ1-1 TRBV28 CASRVIQGAKILTEAFF
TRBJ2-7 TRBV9 CASSAIDRDEQYF
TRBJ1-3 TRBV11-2 CASSGTGQGMNTIYF
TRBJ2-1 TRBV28 CASSKYGTDNEQFF
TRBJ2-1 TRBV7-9 CASSLGQGTDNEQFF
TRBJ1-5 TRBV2 CASSRLTGGQPQHF
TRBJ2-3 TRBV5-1 CASSTKPGREGYF
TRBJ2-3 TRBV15 CATSRDSAGTSPATDTQYF
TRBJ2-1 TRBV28 CASSYTGLGSYNEQFF
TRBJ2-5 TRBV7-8 CASSLRGEATQYF
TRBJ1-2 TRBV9 CASSADLNYGYTF
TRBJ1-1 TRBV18 CASSRDRVANTEAFF
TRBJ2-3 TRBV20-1 CSARLTDTQYF
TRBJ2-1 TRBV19 CASSPGLAGEVSSYNEQFF
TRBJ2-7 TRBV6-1 CASSFAYEQYF
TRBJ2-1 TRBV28 CASSLFGASGSYNEQFF
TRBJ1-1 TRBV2 CASSRAGGTEAFF
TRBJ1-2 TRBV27 CASSVDRITKGYTF
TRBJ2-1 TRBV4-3 CASSTLAGGVNEQFF
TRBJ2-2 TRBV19 CASSIRDRRTGELFF
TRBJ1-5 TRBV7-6 CASSQAGGNQPQHF
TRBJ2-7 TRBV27 CASSLSTGTGEYF
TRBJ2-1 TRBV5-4 CASSLVVGQGFDEQFF
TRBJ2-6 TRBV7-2 CASSLGGYSGANVLTF
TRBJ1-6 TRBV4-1 CASSYTDNYNSPLHF
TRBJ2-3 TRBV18 CASSPGAFGTDTQYF
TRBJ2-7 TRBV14 CASSPRQGEQYF
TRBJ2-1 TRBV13 CASSSYTRTSGRGVYNEQFF
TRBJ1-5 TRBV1 CTSSLGGGLQPQHF
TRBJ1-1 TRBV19 CASSMRVMNTEAFF
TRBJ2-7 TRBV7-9 CASSPARERRYEQYF
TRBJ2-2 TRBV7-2 CASSRDTVAGELFF
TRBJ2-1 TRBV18 CASTRTTPVDEQFF
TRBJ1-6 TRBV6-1 CASSERGQANSPLHF
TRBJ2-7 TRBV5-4 CASSRMEAGGGEQYF
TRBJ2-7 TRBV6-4 CASSRGLGTVYEQYF
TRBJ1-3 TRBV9 CASSRTGFGNTIYF
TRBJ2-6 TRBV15 CATSSQGQGEPYSGANVLTF
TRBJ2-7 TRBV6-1 CASRTGQTPRQYF
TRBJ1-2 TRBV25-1 CASSVGQGWYYGYTF
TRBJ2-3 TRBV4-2 CASSQETSPRTDTQYF
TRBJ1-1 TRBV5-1 CASSKNRGLGTEAFF
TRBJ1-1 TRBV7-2 CASSLAVGGEAFF
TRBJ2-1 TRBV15 CATSILAGGTYNEQFF
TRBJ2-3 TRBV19 CASSLRLADTQYF
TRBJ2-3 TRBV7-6 CASSLGLAGTDTQYF